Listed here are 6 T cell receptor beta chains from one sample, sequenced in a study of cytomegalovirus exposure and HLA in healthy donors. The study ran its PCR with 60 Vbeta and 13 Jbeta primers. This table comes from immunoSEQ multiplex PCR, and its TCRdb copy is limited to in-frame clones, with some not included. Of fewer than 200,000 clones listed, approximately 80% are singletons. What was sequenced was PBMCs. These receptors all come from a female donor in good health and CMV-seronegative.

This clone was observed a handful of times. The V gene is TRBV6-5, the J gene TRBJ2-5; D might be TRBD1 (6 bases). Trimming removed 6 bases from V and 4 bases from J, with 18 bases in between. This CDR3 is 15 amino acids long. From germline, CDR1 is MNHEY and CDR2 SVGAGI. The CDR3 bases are TGTGCCAGCAGCTTGGCCGGCAGGGGAGTAGAGACCCAGTACTTC. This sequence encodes CASSLAGRGVETQYF.

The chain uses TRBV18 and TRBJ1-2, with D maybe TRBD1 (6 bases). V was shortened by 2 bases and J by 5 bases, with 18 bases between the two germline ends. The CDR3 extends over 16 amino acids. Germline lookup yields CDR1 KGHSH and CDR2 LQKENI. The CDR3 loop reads CASSPNLPGVGYGYTF. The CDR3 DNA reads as TGTGCCAGCTCACCAAATCTGCCAGGGGTTGGGTATGGCTACACCTTC.

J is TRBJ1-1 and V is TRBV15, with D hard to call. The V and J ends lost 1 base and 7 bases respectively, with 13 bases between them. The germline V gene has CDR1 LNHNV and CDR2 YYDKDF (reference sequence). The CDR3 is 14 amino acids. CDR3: CATSRGGQVGEAFF. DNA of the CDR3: TGTGCCACCAGCAGAGGCGGGCAGGTGGGTGAAGCTTTCTTT.

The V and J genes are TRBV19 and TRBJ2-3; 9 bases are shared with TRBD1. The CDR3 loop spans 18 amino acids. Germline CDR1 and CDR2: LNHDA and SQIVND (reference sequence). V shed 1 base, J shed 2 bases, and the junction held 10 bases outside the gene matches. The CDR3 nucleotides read TGTGCCAGTAGTATAGGGAGCTCCGGGACAGGGTTCACAGATACGCAGTATTTT. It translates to CASSIGSSGTGFTDTQYF. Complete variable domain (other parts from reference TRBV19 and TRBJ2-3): DGGITQSPKYLFRKEGQNVTLSCEQNLNHDAMYWYRQDPGQGLRLIYYSQIVNDFQKGDIAEGYSVSREKKESFPLTVTSAQKNPTAFYLCASSIGSSGTGFTDTQYFGPGTRLTVL.

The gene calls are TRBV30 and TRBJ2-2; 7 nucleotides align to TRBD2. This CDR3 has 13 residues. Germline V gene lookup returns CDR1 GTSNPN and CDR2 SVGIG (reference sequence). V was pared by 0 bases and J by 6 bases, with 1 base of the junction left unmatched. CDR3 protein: CAWSVGRAGELFF. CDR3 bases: TGTGCCTGGAGTGTAGGGAGGGCCGGGGAGCTGTTTTTT.

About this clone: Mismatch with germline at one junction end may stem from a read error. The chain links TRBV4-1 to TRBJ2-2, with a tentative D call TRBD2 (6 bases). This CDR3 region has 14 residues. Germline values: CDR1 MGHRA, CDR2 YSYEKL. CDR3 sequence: CASSQGTNTRELFF. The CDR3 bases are TGCGCCAGCAGCCAAGGGACTAACACCAGGGAGCTGTTTTTT.